One sample yielded the 7 T cell receptor beta chains listed below, sequenced in a study of shared clonotypes between healthy human individuals. TCRdb's copy holds only in-frame clones and misses some; the assay was immunoSEQ multiplex PCR. Among roughly 2.2 million clones listed, about nine tenths were seen once. Material: naive CD4+ T cells from PBMCs. Described subset: CD45RA+ positively selected. The receptors stem from a man aged 18-30 years in good health. Some clones in this sample may be carry-over from other donors' samples.

This chain uses TRBV9 with TRBJ2-3; 7 bases map to TRBD2. Germline V gene sequence: CDR1 SGDLS, CDR2 YYNGEE. With V trimmed by 4 bases and J by 0 bases, 8 bases remained unmatched. This CDR3 has 16 amino acids. CDR3 amino acids: CASSSAGTHSTDTQYF. CDR3 bases: TGTGCCAGCAGCTCAGCGGGGACCCATAGCACAGATACGCAGTATTTT.

Concerning this clone itself: Germline and junction disagree at one end, which may indicate a read error. The CDR3 nucleotides read TGCAGTGCTTCCCGACAGAACCCCCACTTC. It codes for CSASRQNPHF. V gene TRBV20-1 combines with J gene TRBJ1-2; possible D gene TRBD1, 5 bases. This CDR3 is built from 10 residues. Germline loops: CDR1 DFQATT, CDR2 SNEGSKA (reference sequence).

This clone was seen a handful of times. The V gene is TRBV5-4, the J gene TRBJ2-1; 7 nucleotides line up with TRBD2. Germline V gene sequence: CDR1 SGHNT, CDR2 YYREEE (reference sequence). This CDR3 comprises 15 residues. V lost 3 bases, J lost 0 bases, and 3 bases stayed unmatched. The DNA of the CDR3 is TGTGCCAGCAGCTCTTTAGCGGGCTCCTACAATGAGCAGTTCTTC. It translates to CASSSLAGSYNEQFF.

The chain recombines TRBV7-9 with TRBJ2-7; D might be TRBD1 or TRBD2, each matching 5 bases. Trimming took 10 bases from V and 4 from J, leaving 20 bases between them. The CDR3 has 14 residues. Germline V gives CDR1 SEHNR, CDR2 FQNEAQ (reference sequence). The CDR3 DNA sequence: TGTGCCATTCCCTCGGGGCAGGGCGGGTACGAGCAGTACTTC. This translates into CAIPSGQGGYEQYF.

The chain links TRBV5-4 to TRBJ2-2, with 8 bases lining up with TRBD2. The germline V gene has CDR1 SGHNT and CDR2 YYREEE (reference sequence). V gave up 5 bases and J gave up 1 base; unmatched junction bases: 7. This CDR3 contains 16 residues. The CDR3 spells CASSRTSGVNTGELFF. CDR3 nucleotide sequence: TGTGCCAGCAGTCGTACTAGCGGAGTGAACACCGGGGAGCTGTTTTTT. The full variable domain, its missing parts supplied by reference TRBV5-4 and TRBJ2-2, is ETGVTQSPTHLIKTRGQQVTLRCSSQSGHNTVSWYQQALGQGPQFIFQYYREEENGRGNFPPRFSGLQFPNYSSELNVNALELDDSALYLCASSRTSGVNTGELFFGEGSRLTVL.

On this clone itself: The sample holds other DNA sequences that translate to the same CDR3. The V and J genes are TRBV5-1 and TRBJ1-2; the match to TRBD1 covers 10 bases. There are 14 residues in the CDR3. Losses at the gene ends were 4 bases for V and 5 bases for J; bases not matched to a gene: 5. The germline V gene encodes CDR1 SGHRS and CDR2 YFSETQ. CDR3 residues: CASSRDRGSYGYTF. CDR3 nucleotides: TGCGCCAGCAGCCGGGACAGGGGCTCTTATGGCTACACCTTC.

The chain uses TRBV5-1 and TRBJ2-7; 9 bases are a match to TRBD2. CDR1 and CDR2 from the germline V gene are SGHRS and YFSETQ. With V trimmed by 4 bases and J by 2 bases, 10 bases remained unmatched. The CDR3 runs to 16 residues. As DNA, the CDR3 is TGCGCCAGCAGCCTGTCTAGCGGGGATCGAACCTACGAGCAGTACTTC. Its protein is CASSLSSGDRTYEQYF.